Shown below are 12 T cell receptor beta chains from a single sample sequenced in a study of CD8 T cells in Susac syndrome (dated by TCRdb to the late 2010s). The method was the immunoSEQ multiplex PCR assay. RNA was extracted using the RNeasy kit, and roughly 0.5 to 1 ug of the RNA was reverse transcribed with random hexamers. TCRdb redid the processing of the public reads, applying fastp at Q25 and MiXCR, and retained in-frame beta chains. CDR3 protein duplicates are merged, each entry listing the most common genes and DNA. Counted in this sample were 140,000 to 150,000 distinct CDR3 sequences; approximately 94% of them appeared once. 0.084% of the sample is taken by the ten largest. The material sequenced was CD4+ T cells from PBMCs. The receptors derive from a human donor in good health.

The CDR3 DNA is TGTGCCACCAGCCTCCGGCTAGCGGCAAACAATGAGCAGTTCTTC. Its translation: CATSLRLAANNEQFF. The chain is built from TRBV15 and TRBJ2-1; 7 bases fit TRBD2. There are 15 residues in the CDR3. The V segment lost 5 bases and the J segment 5 bases; nucleotides outside the gene matches: 9. Germline CDR1 and CDR2: LNHNV and YYDKDF (reference sequence).

The chain combines TRBV6-6 with TRBJ1-2, with D tentatively TRBD1 (5 bases). This CDR3 is 13 amino acids long. V gave up 2 bases and J gave up 2 bases, with 6 bases separating them. In germline, CDR1 is MNHNY, CDR2 SVGAGI (reference sequence). CDR3 residues: CASSYTGNYGYTF. DNA of the CDR3: TGTGCCAGCAGTTACACAGGAAACTATGGCTACACCTTC.

The chain links TRBV12-3 or TRBV12-4 to TRBJ2-7; no reliable D call. Trimming shortened V by 2 bases and J by 1 base, and 9 bases separated the two germline ends. This CDR3 region has 14 residues. CDR3 region: CASSLQSLSYEQYF. The CDR3 nucleotides read TGTGCCAGCAGTTTACAGAGCCTGTCCTACGAGCAGTACTTC.

The chain couples TRBV13 to TRBJ2-1; TRBD2 agrees at 8 bases. Unmatched junction bases numbered 11, after V lost 1 base and J lost 6 bases. This CDR3 has 17 residues. The V gene's germline CDR1 is PRHDT and CDR2 FYEKMQ (reference sequence). The CDR3 coding sequence is TGTGCCAGCAGCTTAGTAGCGGGGAAAGGCCCTCTCAATGAGCAGTTCTTC. This translates into CASSLVAGKGPLNEQFF.

This chain links TRBV6-1 with TRBJ2-5; the D gene is possibly TRBD1 (5 bases). V lost 7 bases and J lost 4, with 16 bases in between. This CDR3 region has 14 residues. Germline lookup yields CDR1 MNHNS and CDR2 SASEGT. The CDR3 coding sequence is TGTGCCAGCATCCCCCGCAGGGAAGGAGAGACCCAGTACTTC. Protein sequence: CASIPRREGETQYF.

The genes are TRBV5-1 and TRBJ1-1; 7 bases fit TRBD1. J was trimmed by 3 bases and V by 6 bases; bases with no gene match: 5. From germline, CDR1 is SGHRS and CDR2 YFSETQ. CDR3 length: 13 residues. CDR3 nucleotide sequence: TGCGCCAGCAATATGGACAGGTACACTGAAGCTTTCTTT. Translating gives CASNMDRYTEAFF.

The chain combines TRBV12-3 or TRBV12-4 with TRBJ1-3; D gene uncertain. The CDR3 runs to 14 residues. V was trimmed by 7 bases and J by 3 bases, leaving 13 bases between them. CDR3 DNA sequence: TGTGCCAGCACCTATCGGGGAGGTGGAAACACCATATATTTT. Its protein is CASTYRGGGNTIYF.

This chain joins TRBV7-9 and TRBJ1-1; no clear D gene. This CDR3 spans 13 amino acids. Germline V gene data show CDR1 as SEHNR and CDR2 as FQNEAQ (reference sequence). V was shortened by 1 base and J by 5 bases, with 8 bases between the two germline ends. The CDR3 DNA sequence: TGTGCCAGCAGCTTAGGTCTAACGACTGAAGCTTTCTTT. This translates into CASSLGLTTEAFF. Together with reference TRBV7-9 and TRBJ1-1, the CDR3 gives the full variable domain: DTGVSQNPRHKITKRGQNVTFRCDPISEHNRLYWYRQTLGQGPEFLTYFQNEAQLEKSRLLSDRFSAERPKGSFSTLEIQRTEQGDSAMYLCASSLGLTTEAFFGQGTRLTVV.

The CDR3 spells CASSLEPKMNTEAFF. CDR3 nucleotide sequence: TGCGCCAGCAGCTTGGAACCGAAGATGAACACTGAAGCTTTCTTT. J is TRBJ1-1 and V is TRBV5-1; D is uncertain. The germline CDR1 and CDR2 sequences are SGHRS and YFSETQ. Trimming took off 0 bases at V and 0 bases at J, with 9 bases between the two ends. CDR3 size: 15 residues.

The count of this clonotype is one. The CDR3 loop is CASSRTDSPGNQPQHF. CDR3 in DNA: TGTGCCAGCAGCCGGACAGATTCCCCTGGCAATCAGCCCCAGCATTTT. The chain is built from TRBV7-2 and TRBJ1-5; tentatively, D is TRBD1 (6 bases). Germline CDR1 is SGHTA and CDR2 is FQGNSA. The CDR3 covers 16 residues. The V and J ends lost 5 bases and 2 bases respectively, with 16 bases between them.

J is TRBJ2-3 and V is TRBV27, with TRBD2 matching over 12 bases. CDR3 size: 14 residues. Looked up from germline, CDR1 is MNHEY and CDR2 is SMNVEV (reference sequence). Trimming took 2 bases from V and 9 from J; bases not matched to a gene: 3. CDR3 region: CASSLLAGGSTQYF. The CDR3 bases are TGTGCCAGCAGTTTACTAGCGGGAGGGAGCACGCAGTATTTT.

V and J are TRBV6-5 and TRBJ1-5, with D unresolved. The ends were cut back, 4 bases at V and 9 bases at J, with 16 bases in the middle. The CDR3 is 14 residues long. Germline CDR1 MNHEY, CDR2 SVGAGI. The CDR3 sequence: CASSFGRELAPQHF. DNA for the CDR3: TGTGCCAGCAGTTTCGGACGGGAGCTCGCGCCCCAGCATTTT.